What follows are 23 T cell receptor beta chains derived from one specimen sequenced in a study of OX40 agonist ivuxolimab in advanced cancers. This table comes from immunoSEQ multiplex PCR, and its TCRdb copy is limited to in-frame clones, with some not included. The sample holds roughly 28,000 clones, 87% seen once. Sequenced material: CD4+ or CD8+ T cells sorted from blood, taken in a trial of the OX40 agonist ivuxolimab. These receptors originate from an adult with an advanced solid tumor such as melanoma, head and neck, liver or kidney cancer.

This chain joins TRBV28 and TRBJ2-1, with 9 bases identical to TRBD2. V was pared by 2 bases and J by 6 bases, with 2 bases of the junction left unmatched. The CDR3 has 14 residues. CDR1 and CDR2 from the germline V gene are MDHEN and SYDVKM. The CDR3 region is CASSLAGGINEQFF. The CDR3 nucleotides are TGTGCCAGCAGTTTAGCGGGAGGGATCAATGAGCAGTTCTTC. Full variable domain (missing parts from reference TRBV28 and TRBJ2-1): DVKVTQSSRYLVKRTGEKVFLECVQDMDHENMFWYRQDPGLGLRLIYFSYDVKMKEKGDIPEGYSVSREKKERFSLILESASTNQTSMYLCASSLAGGINEQFFGPGTRLTVL.

This clone was counted once. V and J are TRBV6-1 and TRBJ2-1, with 8 bases lining up with TRBD2. This CDR3 is built from 15 residues. J gave up 8 bases and V 5 bases, and 11 bases lay outside the gene matches. From germline, CDR1 is MNHNS and CDR2 SASEGT. CDR3 sequence (DNA): TGTGCCAGCAGTTTTACCGGGACTAGTCGTCATGAGCAGTTCTTC. This sequence encodes CASSFTGTSRHEQFF.

The chain combines TRBV4-3 with TRBJ2-5; D is unclear. CDR3 size: 13 residues. Germline V lookup: CDR1 LGHNA, CDR2 YSLEER. V was clipped by 3 bases and J by 2 bases, with 7 bases between them. The CDR3 region is CASSQGLQETQYF. In DNA, the CDR3 is TGCGCCAGCAGCCAGGGCCTACAAGAGACCCAGTACTTC.

The chain combines TRBV29-1 with TRBJ2-1; 13 nucleotides match TRBD2. This CDR3 is 16 amino acids long. V lost 5 bases, J lost 2 bases, and 6 bases stayed unmatched. The V gene's germline CDR1 is SQVTM and CDR2 ANQGSEA. CDR3 sequence reads: CSVLGLAGPTYNEQFF. In DNA form, the CDR3 reads TGCAGCGTTTTGGGACTAGCGGGACCGACCTACAATGAGCAGTTCTTC.

V is TRBV28 and J is TRBJ1-5, with a possible D match to TRBD1 (5 bases). The CDR3 is made up of 15 amino acids. CDR1 and CDR2 (germline): MDHEN, SYDVKM. The V end was cut by 5 bases, the J end by 1 base, with 12 bases between. The DNA for the CDR3 is TGTGCCAGCAGTACCAGGGCGTACAGCAATCAGCCCCAGCATTTT. Translated: CASSTRAYSNQPQHF.

Only a few counts were recorded for this clone. The chain combines TRBV19 with TRBJ1-1; no clear D. Trimming shortened V by 5 bases and J by 4 bases, and 17 bases separated the two germline ends. Germline V lookup: CDR1 LNHDA, CDR2 SQIVND (reference sequence). The CDR3 is made up of 15 amino acids. The CDR3 coding sequence is TGTGCCAGTAGTGCTCACAGCGGGCCGAGCACTGAAGCTTTCTTT. Its protein is CASSAHSGPSTEAFF.

V and J are TRBV2 and TRBJ1-2; TRBD1 matches 9 bases. The J segment lost 3 bases and the V segment lost 3 bases, leaving 5 bases of the junction unmatched. Germline V gene sequence: CDR1 SNHLY, CDR2 FYNNEI. The CDR3 is made up of 15 amino acids. The DNA of the CDR3 is TGTGCCAGCAGTGAGGGACAGGGACGTGACTATGGCTACACCTTC. Translating gives CASSEGQGRDYGYTF.

The V call is TRBV7-9, the J call TRBJ2-7; TRBD2 matches 8 bases. This CDR3 comprises 19 residues. Looked up from germline, CDR1 is SEHNR and CDR2 is FQNEAQ (reference sequence). The V and J ends lost 4 bases and 2 bases, in that order; junction bases with no gene match: 19. DNA of the CDR3: TGTGCCAGCAGCTGGCAGGGACGTCCGGGGACTAGTCTTCCCTACGAGCAGTACTTC. Translated, it gives CASSWQGRPGTSLPYEQYF.

The chain carries TRBV4-1 and TRBJ2-7; no clear D gene. CDR1 is MGHRA and CDR2 is YSYEKL in the germline V gene. This CDR3 region has 15 residues. V shed 4 bases and J shed 3 bases, with 16 bases lying between them. In DNA, the CDR3 is TGCGCCAGCAGCCTGACCGCCGGGTCCCTCTACGAGCAGTACTTC. This translates into CASSLTAGSLYEQYF.

The V call is TRBV19, the J call TRBJ2-2; the D gene is possibly TRBD2 (6 bases). CDR1 is LNHDA, CDR2 SQIVND, per germline (reference sequence). The CDR3 is 16 residues long. The V gene lost 11 bases and the J gene lost 0 bases, with 19 bases spanning the gap. CDR3 DNA sequence: TGTGCCTCACGGGACCCGTGGGGGGCGAACACCGGGGAGCTGTTTTTT. As protein: CASRDPWGANTGELFF.

The chain couples TRBV11-2 to TRBJ2-7; 12 bases fit TRBD2. V shed 4 bases and J 3 bases; nucleotides not matched to a gene: 7. There are 16 residues in the CDR3. Germline lookup yields CDR1 SGHAT and CDR2 FQNNGV. As DNA, the CDR3 is TGTGCCAGCAGCTCGGTGACTAGCGGGAGCGGCTACGAGCAGTACTTC. Encoded protein: CASSSVTSGSGYEQYF.

This chain uses TRBV5-4 with TRBJ2-1; unclear D gene. The CDR3 is 12 residues long. V was cut by 6 bases and J by 3 bases, with 7 bases left in between. Germline V gives CDR1 SGHNT, CDR2 YYREEE (reference sequence). The CDR3 DNA is TGTGCCAGCAAACCTGACTACAATGAGCAGTTCTTC. Translating gives CASKPDYNEQFF. The full variable domain, with the rest looked up from reference TRBV5-4 and TRBJ2-1, is ETGVTQSPTHLIKTRGQQVTLRCSSQSGHNTVSWYQQALGQGPQFIFQYYREEENGRGNFPPRFSGLQFPNYSSELNVNALELDDSALYLCASKPDYNEQFFGPGTRLTVL.

The CDR3 loop reads CASSIDLVEIYGYTF. The CDR3 coding sequence is TGTGCCAGTAGTATAGATCTGGTGGAAATCTATGGCTACACCTTC. The V and J genes are TRBV19 and TRBJ1-2; D gene unclear. The V end was cut by 0 bases, the J end by 4 bases, with 12 bases between. The CDR3 consists of 15 residues. Germline assignment: CDR1 LNHDA and CDR2 SQIVND (reference sequence).

V and J are TRBV7-3 and TRBJ2-6; the D is unclear. V lost 0 bases and J lost 1, with 7 bases in between. This CDR3 is built from 16 residues. Germline assignment: CDR1 SGHTA and CDR2 FQGTGA. CDR3 residues: CASSLTSPSGANVLTF. Here the CDR3 DNA reads TGTGCCAGCAGCTTAACTAGTCCTTCTGGGGCCAACGTCCTGACTTTC.

This chain links TRBV27 with TRBJ2-1; TRBD2 matches at 10 bases. The CDR3 consists of 15 residues. The V gene end was trimmed by 5 bases and the J gene end by 3 bases; junction bases not matched to a gene: 4. Germline CDR1 and CDR2: MNHEY and SMNVEV (reference sequence). The CDR3 coding sequence is TGTGCCAGCAGTCCAATAGCGGGAGGCTACAATGAGCAGTTCTTC. Its protein is CASSPIAGGYNEQFF.

V usage is TRBV18 and J usage is TRBJ2-1; TRBD2 matches 7 bases. This CDR3 has 16 amino acids. Trimming at V came to 3 bases and at J to 8 bases, leaving 13 bases not matched to a gene. Germline values: CDR1 KGHSH, CDR2 LQKENI. CDR3 loop: CASSPKGTTVRDEQFF. CDR3 nucleotide sequence: TGTGCCAGCTCACCCAAAGGGACTACAGTTCGGGATGAGCAGTTCTTC.

DNA of the CDR3: TGTGCCAGCAGCTTAGAAGGAAACACCATATATTTT. The encoded protein is CASSLEGNTIYF. This chain links TRBV7-6 with TRBJ1-3; D is undetermined. V lost 1 base and J 4 bases, leaving 2 bases between the germline ends. Germline values: CDR1 SGHVS, CDR2 FNYEAQ. The length of the CDR3 is 12 residues.

This clone has a single count. This chain uses TRBV5-1 with TRBJ2-7; TRBD1 or TRBD2 may be the D gene (5 bases each). In germline, CDR1 is SGHRS, CDR2 YFSETQ. V gave up 1 base and J gave up 5 bases, with 16 bases separating them. This CDR3 is 15 amino acids long. The CDR3 reads CASSLSGPKSHEQYF. The CDR3 region has the DNA TGCGCCAGCAGCTTGTCGGGGCCCAAGTCCCACGAGCAGTACTTC.

The J gene is TRBJ2-1, the V gene TRBV28; weak D call: TRBD2 (5 bases). V gave up 4 bases and J gave up 2 bases, with 12 bases separating them. There are 15 residues in the CDR3. Germline V gives CDR1 MDHEN, CDR2 SYDVKM. CDR3 coding DNA: TGTGCCAGCAGTTCCACTATCGGGGCCTACAATGAGCAGTTCTTC. As protein: CASSSTIGAYNEQFF. The full variable domain, its missing parts supplied by reference TRBV28 and TRBJ2-1, is DVKVTQSSRYLVKRTGEKVFLECVQDMDHENMFWYRQDPGLGLRLIYFSYDVKMKEKGDIPEGYSVSREKKERFSLILESASTNQTSMYLCASSSTIGAYNEQFFGPGTRLTVL.

This rearrangement joins TRBV5-6 to TRBJ2-5; possibly TRBD1 or TRBD2 for D (5 bases each). The CDR3 has 14 residues. V dropped 1 base and J dropped 2 bases, with 9 bases sitting between them. Germline CDR1 reads SGHDT; CDR2 reads YYEEEE. The CDR3 nucleotides are TGTGCCAGCAGCTTGTCGGGACCGCAAGAGACCCAGTACTTC. It codes for CASSLSGPQETQYF.

The chain carries TRBV5-5 and TRBJ2-4, with a tentative D call TRBD2 (6 bases). The CDR3 has 17 amino acids. Germline V lookup: CDR1 SGHKS, CDR2 YYEKEE (reference sequence). Trimming pared 0 bases from V and 0 bases from J, leaving 13 bases between. In DNA form, the CDR3 reads TGTGCCAGCAGCTTGGTGGCTAGCGAGGTAGCCAAAAACATTCAGTACTTC. Encoded protein: CASSLVASEVAKNIQYF.

The genes are TRBV30 and TRBJ2-1, with no clear D. The V end lost 6 bases, the J end lost 10 bases, and 10 bases lay between the germline ends. The CDR3 sequence is 10 residues long. From germline, CDR1 is GTSNPN and CDR2 SVGIG (reference sequence). CDR3 nucleotide sequence: TGTGCCTGTTCACTCCACGAGCAGTTCTTC. Its translation is CACSLHEQFF.

The J gene is TRBJ2-3, the V gene TRBV7-9; TRBD1 is a possible D gene (7 bases). Germline loops: CDR1 SEHNR, CDR2 FQNEAQ (reference sequence). The CDR3 runs 15 residues. V lost 5 bases and J lost 4, with 16 bases in between. The CDR3 sequence is CASSVEGARADTQYF. CDR3 sequence (DNA): TGTGCCAGCAGCGTGGAGGGGGCCCGGGCAGATACGCAGTATTTT. The entire variable domain, with the rest obtained from reference TRBV7-9 and TRBJ2-3, is as follows: DTGVSQNPRHKITKRGQNVTFRCDPISEHNRLYWYRQTLGQGPEFLTYFQNEAQLEKSRLLSDRFSAERPKGSFSTLEIQRTEQGDSAMYLCASSVEGARADTQYFGPGTRLTVL.